The 12 T cell receptor beta chains listed next were all sequenced from one sample in a study of PD-1 blockade in classical Hodgkin lymphoma. Every one of the patients relapsed after autologous stem cell transplantation (brentuximab vedotin exposure was variable). Profiled with immunoSEQ multiplex PCR; TCRdb holds only in-frame clones, not every one. The sample lists 20,000 to 30,000 clones; almost 70% were seen once. Source: peripheral blood mononuclear cells (PBMCs), taken at baseline. The receptors come from a human donor with classical Hodgkin lymphoma.

The chain links TRBV15 to TRBJ1-5; D unclear. The germline V and J ends were trimmed by 0 bases and 3 bases, with 12 bases remaining between them. The germline V gene encodes CDR1 LNHNV and CDR2 YYDKDF (reference sequence). The CDR3 spans 16 residues. The CDR3 nucleotides are TGTGCCACCAGCAGAGACCCGCTTGTCTTCAATCAGCCCCAGCATTTT. This codes for CATSRDPLVFNQPQHF.

This chain joins TRBV11-3 and TRBJ2-1; TRBD2 matches 7 bases. Germline CDR1 reads SGHNT; CDR2 reads YENEEA. The CDR3 is 15 residues long. V gave up 3 bases and J gave up 4 bases; unmatched junction bases: 6. The DNA of the CDR3 is TGTGCCAGCAGCTTGGGGGGACTACTATACAATGAGCAGTTCTTC. Residues: CASSLGGLLYNEQFF.

The chain links TRBV7-6 to TRBJ2-5; 7 nucleotides agree with TRBD1. V trimming: 5 bases; J trimming: 2 bases; junction bases outside the gene matches: 14. The CDR3 is made up of 17 amino acids. CDR1 is SGHVS, CDR2 FNYEAQ, per germline. The chain's CDR3 is CASSEYPLGQQQETQYF. Here the CDR3 DNA reads TGTGCCAGCAGCGAATACCCTCTGGGACAGCAACAAGAGACCCAGTACTTC.

With regard to this clone: Different DNA sequences within this sample yield the same CDR3. V is TRBV5-1 and J is TRBJ1-5, with D maybe TRBD1 (6 bases). Trimming took 0 bases from V and 4 from J, leaving 11 bases between them. The CDR3 consists of 15 residues. The germline V gene has CDR1 SGHRS and CDR2 YFSETQ. CDR3 sequence reads: CASSLEGTPNQPQHF. Written as DNA, the CDR3 is TGCGCCAGCAGCTTGGAAGGGACACCAAATCAGCCCCAGCATTTT.

The V and J genes are TRBV4-1 and TRBJ1-4, with unresolved D. Between the trimmed V and J ends, which lost 3 bases and 8 bases, there was a span of 13 bases. Per germline, CDR1 MGHRA and CDR2 YSYEKL. This CDR3 is built from 14 residues. CDR3: CASSHRWKEEKLFF. The CDR3 DNA follows: TGCGCCAGCAGCCACCGGTGGAAGGAGGAAAAACTGTTTTTT.

This rearrangement joins TRBV7-2 to TRBJ2-7, with no clear D. The CDR3 loop spans 14 amino acids. Germline V CDR1 and CDR2: SGHTA, FQGNSA. The ends were cut back, 0 bases at V and 0 bases at J, with 6 bases in the middle. This CDR3 reads CASSLAAGSYEQYF. The CDR3 DNA reads as TGTGCCAGCAGCTTAGCGGCCGGCTCCTACGAGCAGTACTTC.

This chain uses TRBV27 with TRBJ1-2; TRBD1 might be the D (6 bases). The V gene's germline CDR1 is MNHEY and CDR2 SMNVEV (reference sequence). The germline V and J ends were trimmed by 5 bases and 4 bases, with 14 bases remaining between them. The CDR3 sequence is 14 residues long. CDR3 DNA sequence: TGTGCCAGCAGTCTCGGGACACTCGGCTATGGCTACACCTTC. Protein sequence: CASSLGTLGYGYTF.

The chain uses TRBV7-3 and TRBJ2-3; D might be TRBD2 (6 bases). The CDR3 extends over 15 amino acids. CDR1 SGHTA and CDR2 FQGTGA come from the germline V gene. The V end lost 4 bases, the J end lost 2 bases, and 13 bases lay between the germline ends. CDR3 residues: CASSSLGGLTDTQYF. The CDR3 DNA reads as TGTGCCAGCAGCTCACTCGGGGGACTCACAGATACGCAGTATTTT.

This clone is judged medium-sized. The V call is TRBV4-1, the J call TRBJ2-1; D uncertain. V shed 0 bases and J shed 9 bases, with 6 bases lying between them. Germline CDR1 and CDR2: MGHRA and YSYEKL. The CDR3 consists of 12 residues. The CDR3 DNA reads as TGCGCCAGCAGCCAAGATCTTAGTGAGCAGTTCTTC. The encoded protein is CASSQDLSEQFF.

Remarks on this clone: The same CDR3 arises from other DNA sequences in this sample as well. This chain connects TRBV9 to TRBJ2-3; no clear D. CDR1 is SGDLS, CDR2 YYNGEE, per germline. The length of the CDR3 is 12 residues. The V gene lost 0 bases and the J gene lost 6 bases, with 5 bases spanning the gap. CDR3 nucleotide sequence: TGTGCCAGCAGCGTAGGAACCGATACGCAGTATTTT. It encodes CASSVGTDTQYF.

The chain combines TRBV7-9 with TRBJ2-7; the D gene is possibly TRBD2 (6 bases). Germline assignment: CDR1 SEHNR and CDR2 FQNEAQ (reference sequence). Trimming removed 2 bases at V and 6 bases at J, with 8 bases between. CDR3 length: 12 amino acids. CDR3: CASSLTSSEQYF. CDR3 DNA: TGTGCCAGCAGCTTAACTAGCTCCGAGCAGTACTTC. Variable domain in full (rest from reference TRBV7-9 and TRBJ2-7): DTGVSQNPRHKITKRGQNVTFRCDPISEHNRLYWYRQTLGQGPEFLTYFQNEAQLEKSRLLSDRFSAERPKGSFSTLEIQRTEQGDSAMYLCASSLTSSEQYFGPGTRLTVT.

V usage is TRBV9 and J usage is TRBJ1-1, with unresolved D. The CDR3 loop spans 14 amino acids. Germline CDR1 reads SGDLS; CDR2 reads YYNGEE. The germline V and J ends were trimmed by 0 bases and 6 bases, with 12 bases remaining between them. The CDR3 nucleotides are TGTGCCAGCAGCGTAGGCGGCCCCGCGGCTGAAGCTTTCTTT. Protein sequence: CASSVGGPAAEAFF. The full variable domain, completed using reference TRBV9 and TRBJ1-1, is DSGVTQTPKHLITATGQRVTLRCSPRSGDLSVYWYQQSLDQGLQFLIQYYNGEERAKGNILERFSAQQFPDLHSELNLSSLELGDSALYFCASSVGGPAAEAFFGQGTRLTVV.